A single sample gave rise to the 3 T cell receptor beta chains below, sequenced in a study of identical twins. TCRdb re-analysed the 5' RACE reads in MiXCR, keeping a single row per CDR3 protein. The sample has 640,000 or so distinct CDR3 sequences, around 5.7% seen once. The sequencing input was naive T cells sorted from blood. The receptors come from a man younger than 30 in good health.

J is TRBJ2-7 and V is TRBV18; the D gene is possibly TRBD1 (5 bases). The CDR3 is 15 amino acids. The ends were cut back, 2 bases at V and 0 bases at J, with 11 bases in the middle. CDR1 is KGHSH, CDR2 LQKENI, per germline. As DNA, the CDR3 is TGTGCCAGCTCACCAGCAAGGGGCCCCTCCTACGAGCAGTACTTC. The encoded protein is CASSPARGPSYEQYF. The entire variable domain, with the rest obtained from reference TRBV18 and TRBJ2-7, is as follows: NAGVMQNPRHLVRRRGQEARLRCSPMKGHSHVYWYRQLPEEGLKFMVYLQKENIIDESGMPKERFSAEFPKEGPSILRIQQVVRGDSAAYFCASSPARGPSYEQYFGPGTRLTVT.

This clonotype was counted many times. The V gene is TRBV29-1, the J gene TRBJ2-1, with no clear D. CDR1 and CDR2 (germline): SQVTM, ANQGSEA. The CDR3 extends over 15 amino acids. Trimming cost V 2 bases and J 0 bases, with 11 bases left between them. The CDR3 protein is CSVETSHDSYNEQFF. DNA for the CDR3: TGCAGCGTTGAAACCAGCCACGACTCCTACAATGAGCAGTTCTTC.

There are a few counts of this clonotype. Here the CDR3 DNA reads TGTGCCAACGCAAGGGACAGGGGCCGTTACGAGCAGTACGTC. Protein product: CANARDRGRYEQYV. This rearrangement joins TRBV2 to TRBJ2-7, with TRBD1 matching over 10 bases. Trimming at V came to 10 bases and at J to 4 bases, leaving 10 bases not matched to a gene. CDR1 and CDR2 from the germline V gene are SNHLY and FYNNEI. This CDR3 contains 14 residues.